One and the same sample provided the 6 T cell receptor beta chains below, sequenced in a study of T-cell memory formation after mild COVID-19. TCRdb recomputed calls from the 5' RACE reads with MiXCR, one row per CDR3 protein. The table records roughly 450,000 distinct CDR3 sequences, 15% to 20% of them present only once. Sequencing was carried out using PBMCs or a T cell subset sorted from them (not recorded which). The receptors derive from an adult woman who had mild COVID-19 (a few samples of this study predate the infection). Cell type and time point are not known.

The rearrangement links TRBV6-5 to TRBJ1-1; 8 bases map to TRBD1. This CDR3 region has 11 residues. Per germline, CDR1 MNHEY and CDR2 SVGAGI. V trimming: 4 bases; J trimming: 11 bases; junction bases outside the gene matches: 3. CDR3 amino acids: CASSSGGAAFF. Here the CDR3 DNA reads TGTGCCAGCAGTTCAGGGGGCGCGGCTTTCTTT.

The table lists this clonotype with a count of one. This chain uses TRBV20-1 with TRBJ1-1, with D perhaps matching TRBD1 (5 bases). Germline V CDR1 and CDR2: DFQATT, SNEGSKA (reference sequence). V gave up 3 bases and J gave up 4 bases, with 21 bases separating them. The CDR3 is made up of 16 amino acids. CDR3 amino acids: CSASRQGRKQGTEAFF. The CDR3 DNA reads as TGCAGTGCTAGCCGACAAGGGAGAAAGCAGGGCACTGAAGCTTTCTTT.

This chain joins TRBV9 and TRBJ2-7, with a possible D match to TRBD2 (6 bases). V was shortened by 0 bases and J by 4 bases, with 8 bases between the two germline ends. Per the germline V gene, CDR1 is SGDLS and CDR2 is YYNGEE. The length of the CDR3 is 13 residues. The CDR3 sequence: CASSVGEAYEQYF. In DNA form, the CDR3 reads TGTGCCAGCAGCGTAGGGGAGGCGTACGAGCAGTACTTC.

Only one count was recorded for this clonotype. The rearrangement links TRBV11-2 to TRBJ2-3; D is ambiguous. The V end was cut by 3 bases, the J end by 3 bases, with 10 bases between. The CDR3 has 14 residues. Germline CDR1 is SGHAT and CDR2 is FQNNGV. The CDR3 loop reads CASSFLVSTDTQYF. The CDR3 nucleotides read TGTGCCAGCAGCTTCCTAGTCAGTACAGATACGCAGTATTTT.

The CDR3 loop reads CASSAGATLYEQYF. The CDR3 nucleotides read TGTGCCAGCAGCGCGGGGGCGACACTCTACGAGCAGTACTTC. J is TRBJ2-7 and V is TRBV9, with D tentatively TRBD1 or TRBD2 (6 bases each). This CDR3 is built from 14 residues. CDR1 and CDR2 from the germline V gene are SGDLS and YYNGEE. V lost 3 bases and J lost 3, with 13 bases in between.

V and J are TRBV30 and TRBJ2-1; 8 bases agree with TRBD2. The CDR3 is made up of 15 amino acids. The germline V gene encodes CDR1 GTSNPN and CDR2 SVGIG (reference sequence). Germline trimming cut 1 base from V and 2 bases from J; bases unmatched to any gene: 4. This CDR3 is CAWSGVAGPYNEQFF. For the CDR3, the DNA is TGTGCCTGGAGTGGGGTAGCGGGGCCCTACAATGAGCAGTTCTTC. Using reference TRBV30 and TRBJ2-1 for the parts outside the CDR3, the full variable domain is SQTIHQWPATLVQPVGSPLSLECTVEGTSNPNLYWYRQAAGRGLQLLFYSVGIGQISSEVPQNLSASRPQDRQFILSSKKLLLSDSGFYLCAWSGVAGPYNEQFFGPGTRLTVL.